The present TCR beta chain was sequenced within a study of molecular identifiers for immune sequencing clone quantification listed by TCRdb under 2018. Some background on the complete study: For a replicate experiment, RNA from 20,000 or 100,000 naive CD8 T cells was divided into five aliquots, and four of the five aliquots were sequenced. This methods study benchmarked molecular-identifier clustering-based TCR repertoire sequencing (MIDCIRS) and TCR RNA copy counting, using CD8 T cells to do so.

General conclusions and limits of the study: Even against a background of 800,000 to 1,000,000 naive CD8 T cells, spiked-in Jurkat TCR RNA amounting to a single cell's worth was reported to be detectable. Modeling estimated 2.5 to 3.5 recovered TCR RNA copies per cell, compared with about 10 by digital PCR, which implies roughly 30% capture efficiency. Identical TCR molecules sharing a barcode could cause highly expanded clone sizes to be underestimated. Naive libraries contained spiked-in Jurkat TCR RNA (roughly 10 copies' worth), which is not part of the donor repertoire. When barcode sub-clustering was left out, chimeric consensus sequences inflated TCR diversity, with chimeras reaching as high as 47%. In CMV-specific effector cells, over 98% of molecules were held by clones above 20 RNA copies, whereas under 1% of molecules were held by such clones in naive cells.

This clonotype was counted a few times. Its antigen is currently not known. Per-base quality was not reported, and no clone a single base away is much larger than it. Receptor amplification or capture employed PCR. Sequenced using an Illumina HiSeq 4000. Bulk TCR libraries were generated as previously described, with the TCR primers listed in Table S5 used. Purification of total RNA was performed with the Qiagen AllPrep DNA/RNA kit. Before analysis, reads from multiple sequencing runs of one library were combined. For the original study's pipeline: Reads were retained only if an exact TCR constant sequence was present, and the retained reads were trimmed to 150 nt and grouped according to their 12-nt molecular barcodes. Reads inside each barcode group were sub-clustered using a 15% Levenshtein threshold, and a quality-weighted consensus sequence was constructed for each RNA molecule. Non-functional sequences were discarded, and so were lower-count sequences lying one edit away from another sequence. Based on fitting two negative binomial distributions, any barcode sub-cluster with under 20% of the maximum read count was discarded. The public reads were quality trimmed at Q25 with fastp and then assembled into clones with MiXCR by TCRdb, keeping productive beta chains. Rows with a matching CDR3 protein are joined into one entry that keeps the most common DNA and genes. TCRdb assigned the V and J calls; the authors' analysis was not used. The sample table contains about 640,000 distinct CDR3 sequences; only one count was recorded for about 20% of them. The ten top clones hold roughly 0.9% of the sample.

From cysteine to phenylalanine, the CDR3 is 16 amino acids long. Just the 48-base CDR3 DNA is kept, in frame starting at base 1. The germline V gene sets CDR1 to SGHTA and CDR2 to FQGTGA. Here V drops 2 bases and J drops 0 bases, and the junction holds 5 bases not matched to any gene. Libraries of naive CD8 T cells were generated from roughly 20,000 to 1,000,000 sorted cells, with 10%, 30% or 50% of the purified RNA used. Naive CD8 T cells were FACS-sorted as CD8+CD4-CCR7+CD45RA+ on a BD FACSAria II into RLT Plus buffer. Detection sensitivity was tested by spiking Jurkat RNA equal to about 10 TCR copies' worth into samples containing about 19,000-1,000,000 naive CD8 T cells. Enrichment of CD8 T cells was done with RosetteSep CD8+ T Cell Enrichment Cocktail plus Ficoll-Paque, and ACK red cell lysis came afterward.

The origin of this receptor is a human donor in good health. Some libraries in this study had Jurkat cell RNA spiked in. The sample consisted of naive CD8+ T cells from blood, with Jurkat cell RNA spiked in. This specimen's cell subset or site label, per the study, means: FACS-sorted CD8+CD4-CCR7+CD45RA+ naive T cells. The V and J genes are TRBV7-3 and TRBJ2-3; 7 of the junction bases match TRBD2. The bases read TGTGCCAGCAGCTTAGGCCTAGCGGTGAGCACAGATACGCAGTATTTT. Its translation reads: CASSLGLAVSTDTQYF.